Listed here are 4 T cell receptor beta chains from one sample, sequenced in a study of T-cell memory formation after mild COVID-19. MiXCR was run by TCRdb on the 5' RACE reads, yielding one entry per CDR3 protein. The data hold approximately 180,000 distinct CDR3 sequences, with about a sixth observed a single time. Specimen: PBMCs or a T cell subset sorted from them (not recorded which). The receptors were gathered from an adult woman who had mild COVID-19 (a few samples of this study predate the infection). Cell type and time point are not known.

The chain has TRBV7-2 and TRBJ2-7, with TRBD2 matching 10 bases. From germline, CDR1 is SGHTA and CDR2 FQGNSA. The length of the CDR3 is 15 residues. J gave up 0 bases and V 4 bases, and 3 bases lay outside the gene matches. This CDR3 reads CASSSRLAGSYEQYF. The CDR3 region has the DNA TGTGCCAGCAGCTCTCGACTAGCGGGCTCCTACGAGCAGTACTTC.

The gene calls are TRBV6-5 and TRBJ2-7; 7 bases map to TRBD2. V was clipped by 2 bases and J by 5 bases; unmatched bases: 9. CDR1 MNHEY and CDR2 SVGAGI come from the germline V gene. This CDR3 contains 15 residues. The CDR3 bases are TGTGCCAGCAGTTACCGAGCGGGGTTTCCTCACGAGCAGTACTTC. Protein: CASSYRAGFPHEQYF.

There are a few counts of this clonotype. The chain carries TRBV6-5 and TRBJ2-7; D is possibly TRBD2 (7 bases). The CDR3 is made up of 15 amino acids. Germline loops: CDR1 MNHEY, CDR2 SVGAGI. Trimming removed 5 bases at V and 6 bases at J, with 20 bases between. DNA of the CDR3: TGTGCCAGCAGTCCCCGAGGGCAGGGAGGGGGCGAGCAGTACTTC. This encodes CASSPRGQGGGEQYF.

This rearrangement joins TRBV12-3 or TRBV12-4 to TRBJ2-1, with 9 bases aligning to TRBD2. V was clipped by 7 bases and J by 5 bases; unmatched bases: 6. The CDR3 is 14 amino acids. The CDR3 coding sequence is TGTGCCAGCAAAGTCGTAGCGGGGGACAATGAGCAGTTCTTC. This codes for CASKVVAGDNEQFF.